The 31 T cell receptor beta chains given below trace back to one sample, sequenced in a study of a mutant IDH1 vaccine in newly diagnosed glioma. Clones were read by immunoSEQ multiplex PCR, and TCRdb kept only the in-frame ones, dropping some. Among fewer than 90,000 clones listed, around 82% were seen once. Documented time point: week 35, safety follow-up. All doses held 300 ug of mutant IDH1 20-mer peptide, with topical imiquimod. These receptors' targets are unknown. The source was PBMCs, collected from a glioma patient whose treatment included an IDH1 peptide vaccine. These receptors were collected from a young man with glioma.

DNA for the CDR3: TGCGCCAGCAGCTTGTTGACTATCCTCTACAATGAGCAGTTCTTC. Amino acid sequence: CASSLLTILYNEQFF. This rearrangement joins TRBV5-1 to TRBJ2-1; weak D call: TRBD2 (5 bases). V was cut by 1 base and J by 3 bases, with 11 bases left in between. This CDR3 is built from 15 residues. The germline V gene encodes CDR1 SGHRS and CDR2 YFSETQ.

The chain uses TRBV29-1 and TRBJ2-1, with 7 bases lining up with TRBD1. The V and J ends lost 6 bases and 4 bases, in that order; junction bases with no gene match: 9. There are 14 residues in the CDR3. The germline gives CDR1 SQVTM, CDR2 ANQGSEA. CDR3 sequence: CSVGRGDRYNEQFF. As DNA, the CDR3 is TGCAGCGTGGGGCGTGGGGACAGATACAATGAGCAGTTCTTC.

This clone came up once. CDR3 region: CAWSVGLDYEQYF. The CDR3 DNA reads as TGTGCCTGGAGTGTGGGGCTTGACTACGAGCAGTACTTC. J is TRBJ2-7 and V is TRBV30, with D maybe TRBD1 (5 bases). Germline CDR1 GTSNPN, CDR2 SVGIG (reference sequence). The V and J ends lost 0 bases and 3 bases respectively, with 9 bases between them. The CDR3 contains 13 residues. Filled out from reference TRBV30 and TRBJ2-7, the complete variable domain reads SQTIHQWPATLVQPVGSPLSLECTVEGTSNPNLYWYRQAAGRGLQLLFYSVGIGQISSEVPQNLSASRPQDRQFILSSKKLLLSDSGFYLCAWSVGLDYEQYFGPGTRLTVT.

V gene TRBV7-9 combines with J gene TRBJ2-1; D unresolved. The CDR3 is 17 residues long. The V gene's germline CDR1 is SEHNR and CDR2 FQNEAQ (reference sequence). Trimming pared 5 bases from V and 4 bases from J, leaving 21 bases between. CDR3 coding DNA: TGTGCCAGCAGCCGAAAAATGAACGAGGAGACATACAATGAGCAGTTCTTC. Translation: CASSRKMNEETYNEQFF.

J is TRBJ1-5 and V is TRBV19; D might be TRBD1 (6 bases). CDR1 is LNHDA, CDR2 SQIVND, per germline (reference sequence). V dropped 5 bases and J dropped 2 bases, with 16 bases sitting between them. The CDR3 totals 16 residues. As DNA, the CDR3 is TGTGCCAGTAGTGAGGGGGGGGTTAAGCGCAATCAGCCCCAGCATTTT. Translation gives CASSEGGVKRNQPQHF.

V is TRBV21-1 and J is TRBJ1-2. TRBV21-1 is annotated as a pseudogene. This CDR3 spans 13 amino acids. The CDR3 nucleotides are TGTGCCAGCAGCAAAGCGGGAATCTATGGCTACACCTTC. As protein: CASSKAGIYGYTF.

The chain is built from TRBV4-1 and TRBJ2-1, with 7 positions matching TRBD1. Germline V CDR1 and CDR2: MGHRA, YSYEKL. Losses at the gene ends were 4 bases for V and 8 bases for J; bases not matched to a gene: 14. The CDR3 spans 16 residues. As DNA, the CDR3 is TGCGCCAGCAGCCTCCTCGTCGGGACAGTAATAGATGAGCAGTTCTTC. This sequence encodes CASSLLVGTVIDEQFF.

The rearrangement uses TRBV5-5 and TRBJ1-5; D is possibly TRBD1 (5 bases). Trimming stripped 3 bases from V and 0 bases from J, with 13 bases between. The CDR3 totals 16 residues. CDR1 and CDR2 from the germline V gene are SGHKS and YYEKEE (reference sequence). Here the CDR3 reads CASSSLTDRSNQPQHF. In DNA, the CDR3 is TGTGCCAGCAGCTCCTTGACAGATCGTAGCAATCAGCCCCAGCATTTT.

As DNA, the CDR3 is TGTGCCAGCAGTTTTCGGGCCCACACTGAAGCTTTCTTT. This codes for CASSFRAHTEAFF. The rearrangement uses TRBV28 and TRBJ1-1; D remains ambiguous. Germline lookup yields CDR1 MDHEN and CDR2 SYDVKM. V dropped 3 bases and J dropped 3 bases, with 8 bases sitting between them. The CDR3 spans 13 residues. The full variable domain, with the rest looked up from reference TRBV28 and TRBJ1-1, is DVKVTQSSRYLVKRTGEKVFLECVQDMDHENMFWYRQDPGLGLRLIYFSYDVKMKEKGDIPEGYSVSREKKERFSLILESASTNQTSMYLCASSFRAHTEAFFGQGTRLTVV.

The chain is built from TRBV6-6 and TRBJ2-3, with D unclear. The V and J ends lost 5 bases and 2 bases respectively, with 14 bases between them. Germline CDR1 MNHNY, CDR2 SVGAGI (reference sequence). The CDR3 extends over 15 amino acids. Written as DNA, the CDR3 is TGTGCCAGCAGTCCTGGCAAGACCTTCACAGATACGCAGTATTTT. It codes for CASSPGKTFTDTQYF.

In nucleotides, the CDR3 is TGTGCCAGCAGCCTCGGGTACTCCGGGAACAATGAGCAGTTCTTC. Its protein is CASSLGYSGNNEQFF. The chain carries TRBV9 and TRBJ2-1; maybe TRBD2 (5 bases). The V and J ends lost 4 bases and 5 bases respectively, with 16 bases between them. Germline assignment: CDR1 SGDLS and CDR2 YYNGEE. The CDR3 covers 15 residues.

The chain joins TRBV19 to TRBJ1-5; no reliable D call. This CDR3 spans 15 amino acids. Germline V gene data show CDR1 as LNHDA and CDR2 as SQIVND (reference sequence). V lost 2 bases and J 0 bases, leaving 8 bases between the germline ends. The CDR3 is CASSIMASSNQPQHF. The CDR3 bases are TGTGCCAGTAGTATAATGGCCAGTAGCAATCAGCCCCAGCATTTT.

The chain combines TRBV6-5 with TRBJ1-3; possibly TRBD1 for D (5 bases). Germline loops: CDR1 MNHEY, CDR2 SVGAGI. The CDR3 has 14 amino acids. The ends were cut back, 2 bases at V and 4 bases at J, with 9 bases in the middle. CDR3 DNA sequence: TGTGCCAGCAGTTACGGGGGGGTGGGAAACACCATATATTTT. Amino acids: CASSYGGVGNTIYF.

The J gene is TRBJ2-4, the V gene TRBV5-1, with TRBD1 matching 7 bases. V was pared by 4 bases and J by 3 bases, with 7 bases of the junction left unmatched. CDR1 and CDR2 from the germline V gene are SGHRS and YFSETQ. This CDR3 has 15 residues. In nucleotides, the CDR3 is TGCGCCAGCAGCCCCAGTTCAGGGGGCAAAAACATTCAGTACTTC. It encodes CASSPSSGGKNIQYF.

The chain has TRBV28 and TRBJ2-5; D gene uncertain. CDR3 size: 12 residues. CDR1 MDHEN and CDR2 SYDVKM come from the germline V gene. V lost 7 bases to trimming and J lost 7 bases, with 13 bases between them. The CDR3 reads CASNTLIGTQYF. CDR3 coding DNA: TGTGCCAGCAATACTTTAATCGGGACCCAGTACTTC. The entire variable domain, with the rest obtained from reference TRBV28 and TRBJ2-5, is as follows: DVKVTQSSRYLVKRTGEKVFLECVQDMDHENMFWYRQDPGLGLRLIYFSYDVKMKEKGDIPEGYSVSREKKERFSLILESASTNQTSMYLCASNTLIGTQYFGPGTRLLVL.

The chain carries TRBV2 and TRBJ1-5; D unclear. V was pared by 6 bases and J by 1 base, with 13 bases between. The CDR3 has 15 residues. CDR1 is SNHLY, CDR2 FYNNEI, per germline. The CDR3 DNA follows: TGTGCCAGCAGGGATGGGGATATAAGCAATCAGCCCCAGCATTTT. This sequence encodes CASRDGDISNQPQHF.

V is TRBV9 and J is TRBJ2-7; D is undetermined. The CDR3 consists of 13 residues. V was cut by 0 bases and J by 0 bases, with 4 bases left in between. The germline V gene encodes CDR1 SGDLS and CDR2 YYNGEE. CDR3 sequence reads: CASSVGSSYEQYF. The CDR3 DNA reads TGTGCCAGCAGCGTAGGCTCCTCCTACGAGCAGTACTTC.

The chain joins TRBV19 to TRBJ1-5, with TRBD1 as a possible D gene (5 bases). V was cut by 6 bases and J by 1 base, with 19 bases left in between. The V gene's germline CDR1 is LNHDA and CDR2 SQIVND (reference sequence). The CDR3 consists of 17 residues. This CDR3 is CASRPTPGWKSNQPQHF. As DNA, the CDR3 is TGTGCCAGTAGGCCCACCCCAGGGTGGAAGAGCAATCAGCCCCAGCATTTT.

The sample holds one count of this clone. The chain uses TRBV18 and TRBJ2-3, with D tentatively TRBD1 (5 bases). V lost 2 bases to trimming and J lost 7 bases, with 10 bases between them. The CDR3 totals 13 residues. Per the germline V gene, CDR1 is KGHSH and CDR2 is LQKENI. CDR3 sequence: CASSPGDSNTQYF. Here the CDR3 DNA reads TGTGCCAGCTCACCAGGTGACAGCAATACGCAGTATTTT.

In nucleotides, the CDR3 is TGTGCCAGCAGCCAAGATAAGGTGGCCATGAACACTGAAGCTTTCTTT. Its protein product is CASSQDKVAMNTEAFF. The rearrangement links TRBV4-2 to TRBJ1-1; D unresolved. Germline CDR1 reads LGHNA; CDR2 reads YNFKEQ. The V end was cut by 0 bases, the J end by 0 bases, with 11 bases between. This CDR3 has 16 residues.

In its sample, this clone was seen once. V is TRBV28 and J is TRBJ2-7, with D unclear. Germline V CDR1 and CDR2: MDHEN, SYDVKM. V gave up 6 bases and J gave up 0 bases, with 6 bases separating them. CDR3 length equals 12 residues. CDR3 amino acids: CASSPSSYEQYF. As DNA, the CDR3 is TGTGCCAGCAGCCCAAGCTCCTACGAGCAGTACTTC.

The genes are TRBV4-3 and TRBJ2-7; TRBD2 agrees at 8 bases. Per the germline V gene, CDR1 is LGHNA and CDR2 is YSLEER. V was clipped by 0 bases and J by 3 bases; unmatched bases: 1. This CDR3 region has 14 residues. CDR3 region: CASSQDSGNYEQYF. CDR3 bases: TGCGCCAGCAGCCAAGATAGCGGGAACTACGAGCAGTACTTC.

The chain employs TRBV5-1 and TRBJ2-2; D unclear. The CDR3 totals 16 residues. CDR1 is SGHRS and CDR2 is YFSETQ in the germline V gene. Deletions cut 4 bases from V and 0 bases from J, with 13 bases between. The CDR3 region is CASSPLGPTNTGELFF. DNA for the CDR3: TGCGCCAGCAGCCCCCTCGGGCCGACGAACACCGGGGAGCTGTTTTTT. Looking up the rest from reference TRBV5-1 and TRBJ2-2 gives the full variable domain: KAGVTQTPRYLIKTRGQQVTLSCSPISGHRSVSWYQQTPGQGLQFLFEYFSETQRNKGNFPGRFSGRQFSNSRSEMNVSTLELGDSALYLCASSPLGPTNTGELFFGEGSRLTVL.

This clone was seen only a few times. V gene TRBV5-1 combines with J gene TRBJ1-1; tentative D call: TRBD1 (6 bases). The germline V gene encodes CDR1 SGHRS and CDR2 YFSETQ. Trimming pared 3 bases from V and 6 bases from J, leaving 15 bases between. The CDR3 covers 14 residues. The CDR3 here is CASSYQQGIAEAFF. The DNA of the CDR3 is TGCGCCAGCAGCTATCAACAGGGTATCGCTGAAGCTTTCTTT.

This chain uses TRBV7-2 with TRBJ1-3; TRBD1 agrees at 7 bases. CDR3 length equals 16 residues. Germline CDR1 reads SGHTA; CDR2 reads FQGNSA. Trimming removed 5 bases from V and 1 base from J; junction bases left unmatched: 8. CDR3 in amino acids: CASSVDRVVSGNTIYF. As DNA, the CDR3 is TGTGCCAGCAGCGTAGACAGGGTCGTATCTGGAAACACCATATATTTT.

The J gene is TRBJ2-7, the V gene TRBV9; 11 positions match TRBD2. The V gene's germline CDR1 is SGDLS and CDR2 YYNGEE. This CDR3 is 13 amino acids long. Unmatched junction bases numbered 1, after V lost 4 bases and J lost 4 bases. This CDR3 reads CASSLAGGYEQYF. CDR3 nucleotide sequence: TGTGCCAGCAGCTTAGCGGGAGGGTACGAGCAGTACTTC. The full variable domain, with the rest looked up from reference TRBV9 and TRBJ2-7, is DSGVTQTPKHLITATGQRVTLRCSPRSGDLSVYWYQQSLDQGLQFLIQYYNGEERAKGNILERFSAQQFPDLHSELNLSSLELGDSALYFCASSLAGGYEQYFGPGTRLTVT.

The table lists this clone with a count of one. This chain links TRBV27 with TRBJ2-7; tentatively, D is TRBD1 or TRBD2 (6 bases each). The CDR3 runs 13 residues. Trimming cost V 3 bases and J 4 bases, with 10 bases left between them. CDR1 and CDR2 (germline): MNHEY, SMNVEV (reference sequence). CDR3 nucleotide sequence: TGTGCCAGCAGTTTCGGGGGCAAGTACGAGCAGTACTTC. Translating it yields CASSFGGKYEQYF.

V gene TRBV5-1 combines with J gene TRBJ2-5; no firm D call. V shed 0 bases and J shed 5 bases, with 2 bases lying between them. The CDR3 is 11 amino acids. The V gene's germline CDR1 is SGHRS and CDR2 YFSETQ. The CDR3 DNA reads TGCGCCAGCAGCTTGGCGGAGACCCAGTACTTC. Its translation is CASSLAETQYF.

J is TRBJ2-7 and V is TRBV18; D remains unclear. Trimming pared 1 base from V and 4 bases from J, leaving 8 bases between. The CDR3 sequence is 13 residues long. Germline V gene lookup returns CDR1 KGHSH and CDR2 LQKENI. CDR3: CASSPLPRYEQYF. The CDR3 DNA follows: TGTGCCAGCTCACCACTGCCCAGGTACGAGCAGTACTTC.

This chain connects TRBV7-9 to TRBJ2-7; D gene uncertain. V shed 5 bases and J shed 1 base, with 9 bases lying between them. Per the germline V gene, CDR1 is SEHNR and CDR2 is FQNEAQ (reference sequence). The CDR3 runs 13 residues. As DNA, the CDR3 is TGTGCCAGCAGCCCCGACATGTCCTACGAGCAGTACTTC. The encoded protein is CASSPDMSYEQYF. The variable domain in full, completed from reference TRBV7-9 and TRBJ2-7, reads DTGVSQNPRHKITKRGQNVTFRCDPISEHNRLYWYRQTLGQGPEFLTYFQNEAQLEKSRLLSDRFSAERPKGSFSTLEIQRTEQGDSAMYLCASSPDMSYEQYFGPGTRLTVT.

The V call is TRBV5-1, the J call TRBJ2-7; 9 nucleotides line up with TRBD1. Germline V CDR1 and CDR2: SGHRS, YFSETQ. V shed 1 base, J shed 2 bases, and the junction held 4 bases outside the gene matches. The CDR3 is 15 amino acids. The CDR3 loop reads CASSLNTGGAYEQYF. CDR3 coding DNA: TGCGCCAGCAGCTTGAACACAGGGGGCGCCTACGAGCAGTACTTC. The variable domain in full, with the rest retrieved from reference TRBV5-1 and TRBJ2-7, is KAGVTQTPRYLIKTRGQQVTLSCSPISGHRSVSWYQQTPGQGLQFLFEYFSETQRNKGNFPGRFSGRQFSNSRSEMNVSTLELGDSALYLCASSLNTGGAYEQYFGPGTRLTVT.